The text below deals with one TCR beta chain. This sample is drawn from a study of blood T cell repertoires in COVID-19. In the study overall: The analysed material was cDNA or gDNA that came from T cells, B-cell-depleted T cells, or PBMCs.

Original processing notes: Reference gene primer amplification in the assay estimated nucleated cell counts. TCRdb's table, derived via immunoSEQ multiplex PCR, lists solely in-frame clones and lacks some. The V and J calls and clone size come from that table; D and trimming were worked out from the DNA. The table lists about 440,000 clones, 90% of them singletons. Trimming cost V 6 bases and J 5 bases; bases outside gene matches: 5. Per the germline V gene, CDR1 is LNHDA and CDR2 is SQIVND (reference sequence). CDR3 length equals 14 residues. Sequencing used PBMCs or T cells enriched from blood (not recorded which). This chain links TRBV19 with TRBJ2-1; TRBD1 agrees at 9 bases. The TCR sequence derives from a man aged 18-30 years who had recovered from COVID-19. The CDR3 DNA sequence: TGTGCCAGTAGCGAGAGGGACAGGGACAATGAGCAGTTCTTC. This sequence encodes CASSERDRDNEQFF.